This T cell receptor (beta chain) was captured in a study of cytomegalovirus exposure and HLA in healthy donors. Study results and limitations: A later analysis linked a missense variant in DCLRE1C to the trimming of TCR beta V and J genes.

The V gene end was trimmed by 7 bases and the J gene end by 9 bases; junction bases not matched to a gene: 6. The CDR3 sequence is 12 residues long. Germline V CDR1 and CDR2: SGHTA, FQGTGA. This clone was seen ten or more times. Antigen specificity is unknown. PCR involved 60 Vbeta and 13 Jbeta primers. Repertoires were generated with immunoSEQ multiplex PCR, while TCRdb's copy carries only in-frame clones and drops some. The repertoire includes 100,000 to 150,000 clones, over 9.5% of them detected once, and about 4.7% sits in the top ten. Sequenced input: PBMCs. This TCR was recovered from a woman under 30 in good health and CMV-seropositive. The V gene is TRBV7-3, the J gene TRBJ1-2; the match to TRBD1 covers 9 bases. CDR3 DNA sequence: TGTGCCAGCACTGGGGACAGGGTTAGCTACACCTTC. As protein: CASTGDRVSYTF.